The present entry profiles one T cell receptor beta chain with its context. Its antigen remains undetermined. Base qualities are not recorded, but no much larger clone differs from it by a single base. The immunoSEQ Assay, a bias-controlled multiplex PCR, was used to amplify TCRbeta CDR3 regions from genomic DNA. The authors processed their data as follows. The number of nucleated cells in each sample was estimated by amplification of reference gene primers within the assay. To quantify the absolute abundance of each unique TCRbeta CDR3 rearrangement, sequence reads were collapsed and filtered. For each sample, productive Simpson clonality was calculated as the square root of Simpson's diversity index over productive rearrangements. TCRdb obtained this table from immuneACCESS and retained in-frame rearrangements with V and J assigned. These tables miss some clones; where compared with another copy, unresolved V genes account for less than half of the shortfall, and the remainder is unexplained. That table is the source of V, J and clone size, and D and trimming were worked out from the DNA. The sample data list 300,000 to 400,000 clones, and 88% of these were observed just once. Jointly, the top ten make up approximately 7.3% of the sample.

This entry belongs to a study of blood T cell repertoires in COVID-19 (dated by TCRdb to 2018 to 2020). Turning to the overall study: Samples from collaborators originated in the United States, Italy and Spain and spanned both the acute and convalescent phases of COVID-19. Sample metadata almost always included a de-identified subject ID, COVID-19 status, age in years and sex. The dataset comprised deeply sampled blood TCRbeta repertoires from subjects exposed to, actively infected with, or recovered from COVID-19. Samples were obtained from the ongoing ImmuneRACE study (first 160 participants) and from some 1,200 subjects provided by 6 global collaborators. The material from the prospective study consisted of cDNA or gDNA derived from T cells, B-cell-depleted T cells, or PBMCs. The repertoires were made available in a free public database intended to serve as a resource for research on the immune response to SARS-CoV-2. HLA class I and class II types, where available, came from metadata supplied by the sample provider rather than from assay-based typing.

The CDR3, from cysteine to phenylalanine, totals 18 residues. Of the read, only the CDR3 DNA is kept; its 54 bases are in frame from base 1. CDR1 and CDR2 are read off the germline V gene as SGHDT and YYEEEE. The germline V end is reduced by 0 bases and the J end by 7 bases; junction bases left unmatched: 16. One collaborating source in Seattle enrolled patients during active infection and followed them longitudinally through the course of disease. Whole blood was collected in K2EDTA tubes by collaborating institutions according to the institutions' own protocols. For TCRbeta analysis, collaborators shipped samples as frozen whole blood, isolated PBMCs, or DNA extracted from either of those sample types. Here is what the overall study found, with its caveats: The quantity of clinical and demographic metadata differed by source and by participant and was supplied without curation.

The source of this sequence is a woman in her seventies with COVID-19, enrolled during active disease. In this chain, TRBV5-6 is recombined with TRBJ2-1; a stretch of 7 junction bases matches TRBD2. The sample was peripheral blood. The CDR3 protein: CASSLGWGGRYKINEQFF. The sequenced DNA: TGTGCCAGCAGCTTGGGTTGGGGAGGGCGATACAAAATAAATGAGCAGTTCTTC.